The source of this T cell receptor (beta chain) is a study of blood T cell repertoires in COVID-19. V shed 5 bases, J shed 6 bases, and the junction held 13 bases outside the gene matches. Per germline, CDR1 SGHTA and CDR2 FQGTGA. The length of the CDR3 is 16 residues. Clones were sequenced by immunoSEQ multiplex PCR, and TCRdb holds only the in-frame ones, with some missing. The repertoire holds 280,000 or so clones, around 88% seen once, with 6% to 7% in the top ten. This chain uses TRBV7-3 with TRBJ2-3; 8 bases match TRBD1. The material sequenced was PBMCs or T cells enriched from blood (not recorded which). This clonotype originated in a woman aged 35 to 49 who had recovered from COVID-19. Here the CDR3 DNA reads TGTGCCAGCAGCCCCTTCGGGGCAGGGGGCGGCGATACGCAGTATTTT. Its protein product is CASSPFGAGGGDTQYF. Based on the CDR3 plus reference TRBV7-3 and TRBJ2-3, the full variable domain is GAGVSQTPSNKVTEKGKYVELRCDPISGHTALYWYRQSLGQGPEFLIYFQGTGAADDSGLPNDRFFAVRPEGSVSTLKIQRTERGDSAVYLCASSPFGAGGGDTQYFGPGTRLTVL.